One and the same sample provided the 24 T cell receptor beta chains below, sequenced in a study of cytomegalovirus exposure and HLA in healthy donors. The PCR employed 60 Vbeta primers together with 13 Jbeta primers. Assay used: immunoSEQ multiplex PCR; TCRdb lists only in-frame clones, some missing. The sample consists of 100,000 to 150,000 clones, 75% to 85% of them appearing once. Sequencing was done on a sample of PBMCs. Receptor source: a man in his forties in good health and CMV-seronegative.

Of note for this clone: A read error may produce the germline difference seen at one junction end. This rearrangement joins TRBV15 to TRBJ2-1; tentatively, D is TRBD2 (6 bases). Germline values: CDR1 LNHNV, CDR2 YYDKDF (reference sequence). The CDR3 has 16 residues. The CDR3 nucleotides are TGTGCCACCAGCGGAGAGGAGGGGATAAACTACAATGAGCAGTTCTTC. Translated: CATSGEEGINYNEQFF.

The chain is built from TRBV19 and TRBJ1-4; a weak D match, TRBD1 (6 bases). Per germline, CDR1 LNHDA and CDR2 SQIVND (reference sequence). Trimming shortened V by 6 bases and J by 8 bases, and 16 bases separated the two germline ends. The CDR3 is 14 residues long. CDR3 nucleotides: TGTGCCAGTAGGCTCACAGGGCCGACAGAAAAACTGTTTTTT. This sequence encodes CASRLTGPTEKLFF.

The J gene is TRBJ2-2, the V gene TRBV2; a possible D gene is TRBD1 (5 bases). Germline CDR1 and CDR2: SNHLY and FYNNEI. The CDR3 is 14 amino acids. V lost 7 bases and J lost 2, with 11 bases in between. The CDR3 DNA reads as TGTGCCAGCATATGGGGCGTAAACACCGGGGAGCTGTTTTTT. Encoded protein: CASIWGVNTGELFF.

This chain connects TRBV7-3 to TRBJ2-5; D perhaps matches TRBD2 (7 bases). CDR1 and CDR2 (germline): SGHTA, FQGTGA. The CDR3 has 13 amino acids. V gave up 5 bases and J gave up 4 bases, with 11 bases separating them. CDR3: CASSKGGGETQYF. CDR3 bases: TGTGCCAGCAGCAAAGGGGGGGGAGAGACCCAGTACTTC. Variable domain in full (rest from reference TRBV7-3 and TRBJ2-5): GAGVSQTPSNKVTEKGKYVELRCDPISGHTALYWYRQSLGQGPEFLIYFQGTGAADDSGLPNDRFFAVRPEGSVSTLKIQRTERGDSAVYLCASSKGGGETQYFGPGTRLLVL.

CDR3 DNA: TGTGCCAGCAGCGAGTTAACAGAGTCCACTGAAGCTTTCTTT. This codes for CASSELTESTEAFF. The V and J genes are TRBV5-5 and TRBJ1-1, with unresolved D. The V gene's germline CDR1 is SGHKS and CDR2 YYEKEE (reference sequence). CDR3 length: 14 residues. The ends were cut back, 4 bases at V and 4 bases at J, with 14 bases in the middle.

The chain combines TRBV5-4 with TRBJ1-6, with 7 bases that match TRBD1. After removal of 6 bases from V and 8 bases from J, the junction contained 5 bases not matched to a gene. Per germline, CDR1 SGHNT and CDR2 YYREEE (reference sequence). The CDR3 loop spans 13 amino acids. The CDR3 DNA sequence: TGTGCCAGCAAGGGCAGGGGGGATTCACCCCTCCACTTT. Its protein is CASKGRGDSPLHF.

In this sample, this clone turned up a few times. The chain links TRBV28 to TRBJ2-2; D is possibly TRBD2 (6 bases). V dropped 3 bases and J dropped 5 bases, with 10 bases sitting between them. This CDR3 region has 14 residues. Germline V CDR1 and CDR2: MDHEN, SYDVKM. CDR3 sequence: CASSFLGGTGELFF. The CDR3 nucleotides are TGTGCCAGCAGTTTCTTAGGAGGGACCGGGGAGCTGTTTTTT.

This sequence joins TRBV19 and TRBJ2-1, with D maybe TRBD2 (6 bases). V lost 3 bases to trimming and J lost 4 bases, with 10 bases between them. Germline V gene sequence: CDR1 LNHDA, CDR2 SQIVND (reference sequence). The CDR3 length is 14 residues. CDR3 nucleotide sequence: TGTGCCAGTAGTATGGCGGGGCTATACAATGAGCAGTTCTTC. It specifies CASSMAGLYNEQFF.

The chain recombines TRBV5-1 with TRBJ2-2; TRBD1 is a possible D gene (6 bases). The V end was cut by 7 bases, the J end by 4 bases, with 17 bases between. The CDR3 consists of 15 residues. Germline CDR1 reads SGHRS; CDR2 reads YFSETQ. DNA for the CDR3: TGCGCCAGCGATGAAACAGGGTTAAGCACCGGGGAGCTGTTTTTT. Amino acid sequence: CASDETGLSTGELFF.

The CDR3 protein is CASSPGQVYEQYF. The CDR3 DNA reads TGTGCCAGCAGCCCGGGACAGGTCTACGAGCAGTACTTC. V is TRBV7-6 and J is TRBJ2-5; 8 bases match TRBD1. The J call may be faulty, since TRBJ2-7 better matches the DNA end. The V gene's germline CDR1 is SGHVS and CDR2 FNYEAQ. The CDR3 covers 13 residues.

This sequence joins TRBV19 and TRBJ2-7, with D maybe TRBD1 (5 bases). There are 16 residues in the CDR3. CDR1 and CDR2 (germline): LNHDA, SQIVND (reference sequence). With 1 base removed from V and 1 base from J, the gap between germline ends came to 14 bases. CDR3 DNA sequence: TGTGCCAGTAGTATAGTTTGGACACCACCGTCCTACGAGCAGTACTTC. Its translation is CASSIVWTPPSYEQYF.

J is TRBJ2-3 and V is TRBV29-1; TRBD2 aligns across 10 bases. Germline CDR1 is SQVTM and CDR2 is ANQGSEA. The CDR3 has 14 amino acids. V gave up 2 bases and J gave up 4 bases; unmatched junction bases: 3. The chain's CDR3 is CSVELAGVADTQYF. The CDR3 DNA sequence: TGCAGCGTTGAACTAGCGGGGGTAGCAGATACGCAGTATTTT.

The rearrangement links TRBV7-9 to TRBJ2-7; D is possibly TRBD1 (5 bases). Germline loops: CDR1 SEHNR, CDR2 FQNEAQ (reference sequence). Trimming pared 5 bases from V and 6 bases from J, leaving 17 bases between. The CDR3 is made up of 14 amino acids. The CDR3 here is CASSPQAGFGEQYF. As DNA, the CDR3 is TGTGCCAGCAGCCCCCAGGCAGGGTTTGGCGAGCAGTACTTC. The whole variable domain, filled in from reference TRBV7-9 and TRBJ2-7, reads DTGVSQNPRHKITKRGQNVTFRCDPISEHNRLYWYRQTLGQGPEFLTYFQNEAQLEKSRLLSDRFSAERPKGSFSTLEIQRTEQGDSAMYLCASSPQAGFGEQYFGPGTRLTVT.

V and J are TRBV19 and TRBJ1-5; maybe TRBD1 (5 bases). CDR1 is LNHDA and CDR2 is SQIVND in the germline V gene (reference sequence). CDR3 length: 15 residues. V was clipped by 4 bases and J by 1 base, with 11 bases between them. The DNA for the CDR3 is TGTGCCAGTAGTACTCCGACAGTAAGCAATCAGCCCCAGCATTTT. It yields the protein CASSTPTVSNQPQHF. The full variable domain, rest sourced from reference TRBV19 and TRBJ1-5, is DGGITQSPKYLFRKEGQNVTLSCEQNLNHDAMYWYRQDPGQGLRLIYYSQIVNDFQKGDIAEGYSVSREKKESFPLTVTSAQKNPTAFYLCASSTPTVSNQPQHFGDGTRLSIL.

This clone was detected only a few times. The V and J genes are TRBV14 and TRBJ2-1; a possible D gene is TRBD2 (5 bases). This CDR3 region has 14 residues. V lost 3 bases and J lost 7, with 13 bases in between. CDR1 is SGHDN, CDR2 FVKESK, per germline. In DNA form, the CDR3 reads TGTGCCAGCAGCCATCTAGACGGGGAGAATGAGCAGTTCTTC. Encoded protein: CASSHLDGENEQFF.

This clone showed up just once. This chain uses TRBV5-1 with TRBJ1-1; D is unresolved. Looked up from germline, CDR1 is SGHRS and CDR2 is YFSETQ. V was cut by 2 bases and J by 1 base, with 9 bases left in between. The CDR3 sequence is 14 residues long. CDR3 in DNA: TGCGCCAGCAGCTTATACACTACGAACACTGAAGCTTTCTTT. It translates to CASSLYTTNTEAFF. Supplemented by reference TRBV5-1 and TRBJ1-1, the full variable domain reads KAGVTQTPRYLIKTRGQQVTLSCSPISGHRSVSWYQQTPGQGLQFLFEYFSETQRNKGNFPGRFSGRQFSNSRSEMNVSTLELGDSALYLCASSLYTTNTEAFFGQGTRLTVV.

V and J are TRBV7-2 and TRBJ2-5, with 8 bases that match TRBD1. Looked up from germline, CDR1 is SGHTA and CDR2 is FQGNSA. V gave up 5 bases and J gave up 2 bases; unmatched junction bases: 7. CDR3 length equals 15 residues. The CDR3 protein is CASSNDRGLQETQYF. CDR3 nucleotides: TGTGCCAGCAGCAATGACAGGGGCCTACAAGAGACCCAGTACTTC.

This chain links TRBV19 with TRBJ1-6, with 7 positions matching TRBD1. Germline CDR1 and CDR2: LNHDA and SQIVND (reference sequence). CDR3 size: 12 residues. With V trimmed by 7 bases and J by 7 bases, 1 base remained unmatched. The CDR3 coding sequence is TGTGCCAGTATGACAGGGAATTCACCCCTCCACTTT. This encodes CASMTGNSPLHF. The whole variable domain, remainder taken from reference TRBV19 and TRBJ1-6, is DGGITQSPKYLFRKEGQNVTLSCEQNLNHDAMYWYRQDPGQGLRLIYYSQIVNDFQKGDIAEGYSVSREKKESFPLTVTSAQKNPTAFYLCASMTGNSPLHFGNGTRLTVT.

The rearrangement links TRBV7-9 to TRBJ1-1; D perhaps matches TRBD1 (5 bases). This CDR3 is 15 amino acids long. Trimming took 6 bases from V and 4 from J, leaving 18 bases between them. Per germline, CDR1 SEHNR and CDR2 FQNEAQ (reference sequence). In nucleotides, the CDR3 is TGTGCCAGCAGGCTGGGGGGGGAAGGGAGCACTGAAGCTTTCTTT. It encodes CASRLGGEGSTEAFF. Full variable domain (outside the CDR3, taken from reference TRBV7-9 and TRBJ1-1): DTGVSQNPRHKITKRGQNVTFRCDPISEHNRLYWYRQTLGQGPEFLTYFQNEAQLEKSRLLSDRFSAERPKGSFSTLEIQRTEQGDSAMYLCASRLGGEGSTEAFFGQGTRLTVV.

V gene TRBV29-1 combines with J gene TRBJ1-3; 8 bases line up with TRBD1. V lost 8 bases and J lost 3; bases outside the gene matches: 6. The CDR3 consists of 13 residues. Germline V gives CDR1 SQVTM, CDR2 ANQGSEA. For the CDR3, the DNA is TGCAGCTTCAGGACAGGGCTTGGAAACACCATATATTTT. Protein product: CSFRTGLGNTIYF.

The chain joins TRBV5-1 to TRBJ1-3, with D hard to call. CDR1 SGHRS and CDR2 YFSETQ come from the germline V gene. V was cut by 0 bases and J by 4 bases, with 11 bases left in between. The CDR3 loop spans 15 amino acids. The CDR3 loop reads CASSLGQTAGNTIYF. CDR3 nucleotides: TGCGCCAGCAGCTTGGGACAAACGGCGGGAAACACCATATATTTT. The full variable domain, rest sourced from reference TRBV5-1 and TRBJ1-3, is KAGVTQTPRYLIKTRGQQVTLSCSPISGHRSVSWYQQTPGQGLQFLFEYFSETQRNKGNFPGRFSGRQFSNSRSEMNVSTLELGDSALYLCASSLGQTAGNTIYFGEGSWLTVV.

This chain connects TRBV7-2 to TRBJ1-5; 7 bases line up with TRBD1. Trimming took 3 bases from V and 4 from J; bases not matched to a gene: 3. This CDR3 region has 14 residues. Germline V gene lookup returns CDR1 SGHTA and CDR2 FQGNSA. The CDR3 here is CASSFGDRNQPQHF. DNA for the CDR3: TGTGCCAGCAGCTTCGGGGACAGAAATCAGCCCCAGCATTTT.

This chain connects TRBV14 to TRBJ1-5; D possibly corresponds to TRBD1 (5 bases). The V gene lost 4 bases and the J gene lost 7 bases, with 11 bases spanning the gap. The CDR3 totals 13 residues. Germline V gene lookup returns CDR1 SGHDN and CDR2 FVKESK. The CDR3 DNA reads TGTGCCAGCAGCCGATCACGGGGGCAGCCCCAGCATTTT. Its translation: CASSRSRGQPQHF.

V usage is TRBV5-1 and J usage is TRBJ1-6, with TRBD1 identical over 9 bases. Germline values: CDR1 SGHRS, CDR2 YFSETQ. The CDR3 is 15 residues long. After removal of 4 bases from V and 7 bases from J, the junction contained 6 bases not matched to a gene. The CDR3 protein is CASSRDRDSNSPLHF. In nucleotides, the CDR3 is TGCGCCAGCAGCCGGGACAGGGATTCCAATTCACCCCTCCACTTT.